The 13 T cell receptor beta chains listed next were all sequenced from one sample in a study of Ad26.COV2.S vaccination and SARS-CoV-2 variants. Clones were sequenced by immunoSEQ multiplex PCR, and TCRdb holds only the in-frame ones, with some missing. The sample records roughly 680,000 clones, roughly nine tenths being singletons. Specified treatment: over 15 received Ad26.COV2.S at low or high dose, single or two shots; roughly five received placebo; per-sample allocation not given. Vaccine and placebo recipients were sampled on day 63 after the first injection. This material consisted of peripheral blood, taken in a trial of Ad26.COV2.S vaccine versus placebo. Every receptor here comes from a person aged 18 to 59 who received the Ad26.COV2.S COVID-19 vaccine or a placebo.

On this clone itself: Other nucleotide sequences in the sample specify the same CDR3. This rearrangement joins TRBV2 to TRBJ1-2; D not certain. Between the trimmed V and J ends, which lost 6 bases and 4 bases, there was a span of 6 bases. The CDR3 is 11 amino acids. CDR1 SNHLY and CDR2 FYNNEI come from the germline V gene. The CDR3 here is CASSQSYGYTF. The CDR3 nucleotides are TGTGCCAGCAGCCAGAGCTATGGCTACACCTTC. Drawing the rest from reference TRBV2 and TRBJ1-2, the complete variable domain is EPEVTQTPSHQVTQMGQEVILRCVPISNHLYFYWYRQILGQKVEFLVSFYNNEISEKSEIFDDQFSVERPDGSNFTLKIRSTKLEDSAMYFCASSQSYGYTFGSGTRLTVV.

The chain is built from TRBV19 and TRBJ2-2, with D perhaps assigned TRBD1 or TRBD2 (5 bases each). Germline values: CDR1 LNHDA, CDR2 SQIVND (reference sequence). V lost 2 bases to trimming and J lost 2 bases, with 6 bases between them. The CDR3 covers 14 residues. The CDR3 here is CASSIRDNTGELFF. In DNA form, the CDR3 reads TGTGCCAGTAGTATAAGGGACAACACCGGGGAGCTGTTTTTT.

The chain combines TRBV3-1 (or the pseudogene TRBV3-2) with TRBJ1-1; possible D gene TRBD1, 5 bases. Germline V gene data show CDR1 as LGHDT and CDR2 as YNNKEL (reference sequence). There are 14 residues in the CDR3. V was trimmed by 4 bases and J by 0 bases, leaving 9 bases between them. CDR3 nucleotide sequence: TGTGCCAGCAGCCTCAGGGAGCTGAACACTGAAGCTTTCTTT. This gives the protein CASSLRELNTEAFF.

V usage is TRBV5-4 and J usage is TRBJ2-3; tentatively, D is TRBD1 (6 bases). V lost 2 bases and J 6 bases, leaving 19 bases between the germline ends. This CDR3 contains 16 residues. Germline V gene sequence: CDR1 SGHNT, CDR2 YYREEE (reference sequence). CDR3 protein: CASSFEEPGVADTQYF. For the CDR3, the DNA is TGTGCCAGCAGCTTCGAAGAGCCAGGGGTGGCGGATACGCAGTATTTT.

This chain joins TRBV5-6 and TRBJ2-2; D call uncertain. The CDR3 loop spans 15 amino acids. V was shortened by 0 bases and J by 0 bases, with 6 bases between the two germline ends. Germline assignment: CDR1 SGHDT and CDR2 YYEEEE. The CDR3 DNA reads TGTGCCAGCAGCTTGGGGTTTCCGAACACCGGGGAGCTGTTTTTT. It specifies CASSLGFPNTGELFF.

This clone occurred once. Sequence at one end of the junction differs from germline and may be a read error. The rearrangement joins TRBV11-2 to TRBJ2-3; a weak D match, TRBD2 (5 bases). This CDR3 is built from 15 residues. The germline V gene has CDR1 SGHAT and CDR2 FQNNGV. CDR3: CASSPGRGSAETQYF. Written as DNA, the CDR3 is TGTGCCAGCAGCCCCGGCCGGGGATCTGCAGAGACGCAGTATTTT.

The V and J genes are TRBV30 and TRBJ1-6; no firm D call. V was cut by 0 bases and J by 9 bases, with 15 bases left in between. The CDR3 has 15 amino acids. CDR1 GTSNPN and CDR2 SVGIG come from the germline V gene (reference sequence). The CDR3 protein is CAWSVRQARSSPLHF. CDR3 DNA: TGTGCCTGGAGTGTGAGGCAGGCTAGAAGTTCACCCCTCCACTTT.

The rearrangement links TRBV5-5 to TRBJ2-6; 7 bases are shared with TRBD1. This CDR3 contains 15 residues. Germline lookup yields CDR1 SGHKS and CDR2 YYEKEE (reference sequence). With 4 bases clipped from V and 1 base from J, the junction kept 2 bases outside the gene matches. CDR3 amino acids: CASSPTGSGANVLTF. Here the CDR3 DNA reads TGTGCCAGCAGCCCGACAGGGTCTGGGGCCAACGTCCTGACTTTC.

The chain carries TRBV15 and TRBJ2-7, with D perhaps TRBD2 (7 bases). CDR3 length: 16 residues. Trimming took off 3 bases at V and 2 bases at J, with 17 bases between the two ends. Germline V gene lookup returns CDR1 LNHNV and CDR2 YYDKDF (reference sequence). The CDR3 region is CATSRGGTPRTYEQYF. CDR3 coding DNA: TGTGCCACCAGCAGGGGAGGGACACCTAGAACCTACGAGCAGTACTTC.

This clone was observed a handful of times. This rearrangement joins TRBV18 to TRBJ2-7, with 8 bases that match TRBD1. The CDR3 extends over 15 amino acids. The V segment lost 5 bases and the J segment 2 bases; nucleotides outside the gene matches: 8. The V gene's germline CDR1 is KGHSH and CDR2 LQKENI. This chain's CDR3 is CASSGPGQAPYEQYF. The CDR3 coding sequence is TGTGCCAGCTCAGGGCCGGGACAGGCTCCCTACGAGCAGTACTTC.

V is TRBV29-1 and J is TRBJ2-7, with 7 bases aligning to TRBD1. Unmatched junction bases numbered 3, after V lost 4 bases and J lost 3 bases. Germline loops: CDR1 SQVTM, CDR2 ANQGSEA. The CDR3 sequence is 12 residues long. The CDR3 region has the DNA TGCAGCGTTGTCAGGACAGGCTACGAGCAGTACTTC. It is translated as CSVVRTGYEQYF.

This chain joins TRBV15 and TRBJ1-6; possibly TRBD1 for D (5 bases). The germline gives CDR1 LNHNV, CDR2 YYDKDF (reference sequence). The CDR3 contains 13 residues. Trimming took off 8 bases at V and 7 bases at J, with 12 bases between the two ends. The CDR3 region is CATGTDQNSPLHF. The CDR3, as DNA: TGTGCCACCGGGACGGATCAGAATTCACCCCTCCACTTT.

This chain connects TRBV5-1 to TRBJ1-1, with D possibly matching TRBD1 (6 bases). Germline loops: CDR1 SGHRS, CDR2 YFSETQ. The CDR3 sequence is 15 residues long. The ends were cut back, 2 bases at V and 5 bases at J, with 16 bases in the middle. As DNA, the CDR3 is TGCGCCAGCAGCTTACTGGGGGCGCGGAGGACTGAAGCTTTCTTT. Its translation: CASSLLGARRTEAFF.